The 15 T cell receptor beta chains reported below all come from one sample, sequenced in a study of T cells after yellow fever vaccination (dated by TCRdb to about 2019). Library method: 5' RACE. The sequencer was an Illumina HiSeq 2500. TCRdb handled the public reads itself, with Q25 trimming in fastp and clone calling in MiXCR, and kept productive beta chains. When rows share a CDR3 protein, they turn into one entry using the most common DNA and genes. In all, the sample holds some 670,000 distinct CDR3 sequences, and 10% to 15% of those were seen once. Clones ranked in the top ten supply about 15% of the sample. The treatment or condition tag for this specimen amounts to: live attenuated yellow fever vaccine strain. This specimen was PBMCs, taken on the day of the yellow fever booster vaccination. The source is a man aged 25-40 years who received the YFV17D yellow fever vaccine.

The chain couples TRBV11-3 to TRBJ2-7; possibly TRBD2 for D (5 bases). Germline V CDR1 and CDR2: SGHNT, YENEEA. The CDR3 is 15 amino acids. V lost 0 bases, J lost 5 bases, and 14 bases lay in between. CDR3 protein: CASSLDYRRPNEQYF. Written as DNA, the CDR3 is TGTGCCAGCAGCTTAGATTATCGGAGGCCCAACGAGCAGTACTTC.

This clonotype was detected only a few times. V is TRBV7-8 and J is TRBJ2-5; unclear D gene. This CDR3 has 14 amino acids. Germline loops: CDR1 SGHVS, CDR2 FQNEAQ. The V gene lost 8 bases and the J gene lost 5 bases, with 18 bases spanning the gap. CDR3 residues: CASSDKTVGETQYF. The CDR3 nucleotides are TGTGCCAGCTCTGACAAAACAGTAGGGGAGACCCAGTACTTC. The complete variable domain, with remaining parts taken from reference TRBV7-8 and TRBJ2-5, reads GAGVSQSPRYKVAKRGQDVALRCDPISGHVSLFWYQQALGQGPEFLTYFQNEAQLDKSGLPSDRFFAERPEGSVSTLKIQRTQQEDSAVYLCASSDKTVGETQYFGPGTRLLVL.

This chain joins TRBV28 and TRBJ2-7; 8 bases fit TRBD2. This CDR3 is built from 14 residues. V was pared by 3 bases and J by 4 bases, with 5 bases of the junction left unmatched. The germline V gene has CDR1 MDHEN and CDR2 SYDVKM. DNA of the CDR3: TGTGCCAGCAGTTTTTTAGCGGGACTATACGAGCAGTACTTC. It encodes CASSFLAGLYEQYF.

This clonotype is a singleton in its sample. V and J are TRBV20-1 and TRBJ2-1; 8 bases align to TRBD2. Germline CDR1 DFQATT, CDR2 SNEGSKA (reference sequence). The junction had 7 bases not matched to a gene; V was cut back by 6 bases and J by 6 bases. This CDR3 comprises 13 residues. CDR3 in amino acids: CSALAGMANEQFF. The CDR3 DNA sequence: TGCAGTGCCTTAGCGGGAATGGCCAATGAGCAGTTCTTC.

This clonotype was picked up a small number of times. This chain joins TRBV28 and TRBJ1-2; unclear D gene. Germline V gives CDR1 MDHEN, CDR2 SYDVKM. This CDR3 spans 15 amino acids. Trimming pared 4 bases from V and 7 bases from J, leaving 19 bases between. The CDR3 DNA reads TGTGCCAGCAGTTCCTCCGGACCGGAGTTGGGTGGCTACACCTTC. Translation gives CASSSSGPELGGYTF.

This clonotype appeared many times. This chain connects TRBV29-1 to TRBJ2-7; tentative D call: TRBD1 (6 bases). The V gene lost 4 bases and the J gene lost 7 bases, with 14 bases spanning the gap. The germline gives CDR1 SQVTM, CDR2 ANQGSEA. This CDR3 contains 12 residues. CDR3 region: CSVAQGVEEQYF. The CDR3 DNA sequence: TGCAGCGTTGCACAGGGTGTTGAAGAGCAGTACTTC.

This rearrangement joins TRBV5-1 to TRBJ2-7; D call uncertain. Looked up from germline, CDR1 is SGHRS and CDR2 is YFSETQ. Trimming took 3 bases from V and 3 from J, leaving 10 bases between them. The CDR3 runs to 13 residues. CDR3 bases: TGCGCCAGCAGCTCCTCCGGTGTCTACGAGCAGTACTTC. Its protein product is CASSSSGVYEQYF.

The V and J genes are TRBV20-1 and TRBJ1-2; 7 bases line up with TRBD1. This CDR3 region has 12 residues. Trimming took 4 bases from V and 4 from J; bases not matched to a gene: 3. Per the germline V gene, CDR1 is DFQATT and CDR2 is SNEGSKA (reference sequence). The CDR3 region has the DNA TGCAGTGCTACGACAGGGAGCTATGGCTACACCTTC. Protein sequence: CSATTGSYGYTF.

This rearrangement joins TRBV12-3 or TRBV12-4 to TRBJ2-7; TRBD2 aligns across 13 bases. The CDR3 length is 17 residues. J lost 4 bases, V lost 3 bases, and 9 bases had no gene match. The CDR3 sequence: CASSLLGTSGKVYEQYF. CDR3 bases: TGTGCCAGCAGTTTGCTAGGGACTAGCGGGAAAGTTTACGAGCAGTACTTC.

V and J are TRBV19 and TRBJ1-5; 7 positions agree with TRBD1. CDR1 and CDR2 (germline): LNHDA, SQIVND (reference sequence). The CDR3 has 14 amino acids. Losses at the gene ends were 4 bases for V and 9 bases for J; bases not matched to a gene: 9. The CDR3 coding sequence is TGTGCCAGTAGTACCGGCAGGGGGGAATCGCCCCAGCATTTT. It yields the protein CASSTGRGESPQHF.

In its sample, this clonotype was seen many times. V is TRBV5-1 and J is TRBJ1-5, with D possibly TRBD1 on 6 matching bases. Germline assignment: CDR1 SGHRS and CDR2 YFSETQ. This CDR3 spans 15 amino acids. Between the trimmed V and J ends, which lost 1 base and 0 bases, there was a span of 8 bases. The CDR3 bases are TGCGCCAGCAGCTTGAGGGGGGGTAGCAATCAGCCCCAGCATTTT. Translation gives CASSLRGGSNQPQHF. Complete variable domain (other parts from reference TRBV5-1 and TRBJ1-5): KAGVTQTPRYLIKTRGQQVTLSCSPISGHRSVSWYQQTPGQGLQFLFEYFSETQRNKGNFPGRFSGRQFSNSRSEMNVSTLELGDSALYLCASSLRGGSNQPQHFGDGTRLSIL.

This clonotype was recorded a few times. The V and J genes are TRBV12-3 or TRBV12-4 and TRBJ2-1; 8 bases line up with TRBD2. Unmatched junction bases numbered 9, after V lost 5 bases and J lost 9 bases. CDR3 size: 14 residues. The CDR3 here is CASSPQAGAVEQFF. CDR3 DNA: TGTGCCAGCAGTCCCCAAGCGGGAGCTGTTGAGCAGTTCTTC.

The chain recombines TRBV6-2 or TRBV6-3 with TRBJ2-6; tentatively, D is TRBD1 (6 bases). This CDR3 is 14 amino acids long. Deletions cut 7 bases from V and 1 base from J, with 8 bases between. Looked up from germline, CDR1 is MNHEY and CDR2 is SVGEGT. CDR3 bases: TGTGCCAGCACACAGGGTTCTGGGGCCAACGTCCTGACTTTC. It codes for CASTQGSGANVLTF.

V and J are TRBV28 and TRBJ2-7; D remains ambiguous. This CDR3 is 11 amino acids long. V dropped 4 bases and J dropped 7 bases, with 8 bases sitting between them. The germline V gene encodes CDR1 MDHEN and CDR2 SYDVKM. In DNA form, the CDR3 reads TGTGCCAGCAGTTCCAGTCTGGAGCAGTACTTC. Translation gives CASSSSLEQYF. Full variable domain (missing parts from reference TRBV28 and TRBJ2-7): DVKVTQSSRYLVKRTGEKVFLECVQDMDHENMFWYRQDPGLGLRLIYFSYDVKMKEKGDIPEGYSVSREKKERFSLILESASTNQTSMYLCASSSSLEQYFGPGTRLTVT.

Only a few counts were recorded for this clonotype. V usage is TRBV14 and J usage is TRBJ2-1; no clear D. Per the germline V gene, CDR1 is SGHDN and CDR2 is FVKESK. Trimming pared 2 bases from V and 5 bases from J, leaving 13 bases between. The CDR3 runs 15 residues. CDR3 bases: TGTGCCAGCAGCCAACGGGTCAGCTATGACAATGAGCAGTTCTTC. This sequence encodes CASSQRVSYDNEQFF.